This entry is about one T cell receptor beta chain. What it binds is not known. From the 5' RACE reads, TCRdb called clonotypes with MiXCR, one entry per CDR3 protein. The table records under 5,500 distinct CDR3 sequences, around 71% of them present only once. Trimming stripped 0 bases from V and 2 bases from J, with 11 bases between. CDR1 and CDR2 from the germline V gene are WNHNN and SYGVQD (reference sequence). This CDR3 comprises 15 residues. Overall study findings and caveats: In terms of TCR gene usage, tumor memory CD4+ T cells clustered together with blood and lymph node memory CD4+ cells, as well as with lymph node naive CD4+ cells.

Sequenced input: naive CD4+ T cells sorted from blood. Specified subset: naive CD4+ T cells, CD4+CD45RA+CD25-. The chain uses TRBV10-1 and TRBJ2-7; no firm D call. The sequence was collected from a female donor with breast cancer. The CDR3 is CASSESLGPAYEQYF. CDR3 bases: TGCGCCAGCAGTGAGTCTTTGGGCCCGGCCTACGAGCAGTACTTC.